The 13 T cell receptor beta chains given below trace back to one sample, sequenced in a study of Graves' ophthalmopathy and Graves' hyperthyroidism. Amplification of the TCR beta CDR3 regions used RNA transcripts (as template). HTBI-primed first-round RT-PCR preceded second-round multiplex PCR. TCRdb analysed the multiplex PCR reads with MiXCR anew, one entry per CDR3 protein. The data hold about 1.1 million distinct CDR3 sequences, with about two fifths observed a single time. The specimen was peripheral blood or thyroid tissue (not recorded which). The receptor set was obtained from an adult man with Graves' hyperthyroidism.

This clonotype was seen at least ten times. This chain links TRBV10-3 with TRBJ2-5; TRBD1 might be the D (7 bases). This CDR3 has 14 residues. Trimming removed 7 bases at V and 0 bases at J, with 12 bases between. The germline V gene encodes CDR1 ENHRY and CDR2 SYGVKD. The chain's CDR3 is CAINAGGNQETQYF. The CDR3, as DNA: TGTGCCATCAATGCAGGGGGGAACCAAGAGACCCAGTACTTC.

A few counts support this clonotype. The chain combines TRBV29-1 with TRBJ2-3, with 7 nucleotides matching TRBD2. Germline V lookup: CDR1 SQVTM, CDR2 ANQGSEA. The CDR3 is made up of 12 amino acids. J was trimmed by 4 bases and V by 3 bases; bases with no gene match: 1. In DNA form, the CDR3 reads TGCAGCGTTGAGGGAGGGGCAGATACGCAGTATTTT. Protein sequence: CSVEGGADTQYF.

This chain links TRBV12-3 or TRBV12-4 with TRBJ2-2; D is uncertain. V shed 8 bases and J shed 9 bases, with 13 bases lying between them. The CDR3 extends over 12 amino acids. The CDR3 coding sequence is TGTGCCAGCCAATCGACCGCCCGGGAGCTGTTTTTT. Its protein product is CASQSTARELFF.

The rearrangement links TRBV5-4 to TRBJ1-4; a weak D match, TRBD1 (5 bases). The CDR3 extends over 16 amino acids. CDR1 and CDR2 (germline): SGHNT, YYREEE (reference sequence). Trimming cost V 5 bases and J 8 bases, with 22 bases left between them. The CDR3 here is CASSYGAAGRLEKLFF. The CDR3 nucleotides read TGTGCCAGCAGTTACGGGGCGGCAGGTCGGTTGGAAAAACTGTTTTTT.

V usage is TRBV29-1 and J usage is TRBJ2-7, with 14 nucleotides matching TRBD2. Per germline, CDR1 SQVTM and CDR2 ANQGSEA. This CDR3 contains 16 residues. CDR3 DNA: TGCAGTGCCAAAGGGACTAGCGGGGGAAGCTCCTACGAGCAGTACTTC. Translation gives CSAKGTSGGSSYEQYF.

V gene TRBV10-3 combines with J gene TRBJ2-3; 7 nucleotides align to TRBD1. This CDR3 region has 15 residues. CDR1 is ENHRY, CDR2 SYGVKD, per germline. V lost 4 bases, J lost 0 bases, and 4 bases stayed unmatched. DNA of the CDR3: TGTGCCATCAGTGGTGTGACAGGGAGCACAGATACGCAGTATTTT. Protein sequence: CAISGVTGSTDTQYF.

This clonotype showed up just a few times. The chain uses TRBV4-3 and TRBJ2-6; D not certain. This CDR3 region has 16 residues. V lost 3 bases and J lost 0, with 9 bases in between. Germline V gene lookup returns CDR1 LGHNA and CDR2 YSLEER. CDR3 loop: CASSQNTLSGANVLTF. In DNA, the CDR3 is TGCGCCAGCAGCCAGAATACACTCTCTGGGGCCAACGTCCTGACTTTC.

This clonotype has a count of ten or more. The chain combines TRBV15 with TRBJ2-2; D uncertain. Germline V CDR1 and CDR2: LNHNV, YYDKDF (reference sequence). The CDR3 covers 15 residues. Trimming left V 3 bases short and J 6 bases short, with 14 bases between. The CDR3 sequence is CATSSKPTASGELFF. CDR3 sequence (DNA): TGTGCCACCAGCAGCAAACCTACAGCGTCCGGGGAGCTGTTTTTT.

This clonotype was picked up many times. The rearrangement joins TRBV14 to TRBJ1-4; D is unclear. The CDR3 has 14 amino acids. Trimming cost V 4 bases and J 4 bases, with 10 bases left between them. Germline CDR1 SGHDN, CDR2 FVKESK. The DNA of the CDR3 is TGTGCCAGCAGCCCGTTAACGGGTAATGAAAAACTGTTTTTT. Its protein is CASSPLTGNEKLFF.

This clonotype was recorded at least ten times. The chain is built from TRBV7-2 and TRBJ2-5; a weak D match, TRBD1 (5 bases). The V end lost 4 bases, the J end lost 5 bases, and 11 bases lay between the germline ends. The CDR3 is 13 residues long. Germline assignment: CDR1 SGHTA and CDR2 FQGNSA. CDR3 loop: CASSSQGRETQYF. The CDR3 DNA reads TGTGCCAGCAGCTCCCAGGGCCGGGAGACCCAGTACTTC. Full variable domain (missing parts from reference TRBV7-2 and TRBJ2-5): GAGVSQSPSNKVTEKGKDVELRCDPISGHTALYWYRQSLGQGLEFLIYFQGNSAPDKSGLPSDRFSAERTGGSVSTLTIQRTQQEDSAVYLCASSSQGRETQYFGPGTRLLVL.

On this clonotype itself: This may arise from a read error, as a much more abundant clone is one base away. The J gene is TRBJ2-7, the V gene TRBV7-9, with 13 bases that match TRBD2. This CDR3 has 16 amino acids. The germline CDR1 and CDR2 sequences are SEHNR and FQNEAQ (reference sequence). CDR3 sequence (DNA): TGTGCCAGCGGCTTAGGGACTAGCGGGACGTTCGGCGAGCAGTACTTC. Translating gives CASGLGTSGTFGEQYF.

CDR3 sequence: CASSLPGTSGVKLFF. The CDR3 bases are TGCGCCAGCAGCTTACCCGGGACATCTGGAGTAAAACTGTTTTTT. The chain is built from TRBV5-1 and TRBJ1-4; the D gene is possibly TRBD1 (6 bases). In germline, CDR1 is SGHRS, CDR2 YFSETQ. The CDR3 extends over 15 amino acids. V gave up 2 bases and J gave up 10 bases, with 18 bases separating them. Full variable domain (outside the CDR3, taken from reference TRBV5-1 and TRBJ1-4): KAGVTQTPRYLIKTRGQQVTLSCSPISGHRSVSWYQQTPGQGLQFLFEYFSETQRNKGNFPGRFSGRQFSNSRSEMNVSTLELGDSALYLCASSLPGTSGVKLFFGSGTQLSVL.

This clonotype occurred many times. The genes are TRBV29-1 and TRBJ1-5; D perhaps matches TRBD1 (5 bases). Germline CDR1 SQVTM, CDR2 ANQGSEA. CDR3 length equals 13 residues. Trimming took off 3 bases at V and 4 bases at J, with 10 bases between the two ends. Written as DNA, the CDR3 is TGCAGCGTTGATACAGGAGCGAATCAGCCCCAGCATTTT. Protein product: CSVDTGANQPQHF.